One and the same sample provided the 30 T cell receptor beta chains below, sequenced in a study of T-cell memory formation after mild COVID-19. TCRdb reprocessed the 5' RACE reads via MiXCR and lists one record per CDR3 protein. The sample shows hundreds of thousands of distinct CDR3 sequences, under 25% of them seen only once. Sequencing used PBMCs or a T cell subset sorted from them (not recorded which). These TCRs come from an adult woman who had mild COVID-19 (a few samples of this study predate the infection). Cell type and time point are not known.

The CDR3 nucleotides are TGTGCCAGCAGTAAGACTACCGGGGAGCTGTTTTTT. Protein: CASSKTTGELFF. The gene calls are TRBV12-3 or TRBV12-4 and TRBJ2-2; D call uncertain. The CDR3 length is 12 residues. Trimming removed 5 bases at V and 5 bases at J, with 6 bases between.

The chain is built from TRBV7-8 and TRBJ2-1; no firm D call. V was cut by 3 bases and J by 8 bases, with 8 bases left in between. The CDR3 runs to 12 residues. In germline, CDR1 is SGHVS, CDR2 FQNEAQ. In nucleotides, the CDR3 is TGTGCCAGCAGCTTCTCTACGGATGAGCAGTTCTTC. Its protein is CASSFSTDEQFF.

The genes are TRBV5-1 and TRBJ2-7; D is unclear. Trimming removed 3 bases from V and 8 bases from J, with 12 bases in between. CDR3 length equals 12 residues. CDR1 and CDR2 from the germline V gene are SGHRS and YFSETQ. This CDR3 reads CASSYDQIQQYF. In DNA, the CDR3 is TGCGCCAGCAGCTACGACCAAATTCAGCAGTACTTC.

V usage is TRBV20-1 and J usage is TRBJ2-1, with no clear D. Trimming pared 0 bases from V and 0 bases from J, leaving 15 bases between. The CDR3 loop spans 17 amino acids. Germline CDR1 reads DFQATT; CDR2 reads SNEGSKA (reference sequence). In DNA form, the CDR3 reads TGCAGTGCTAGAGATTGGTTGGCGGCTAGCTCCTACAATGAGCAGTTCTTC. This translates into CSARDWLAASSYNEQFF.

This clonotype was seen a few times. The chain uses TRBV11-3 and TRBJ2-3; the D gene is possibly TRBD1 (6 bases). CDR1 is SGHNT, CDR2 YENEEA, per germline. With 3 bases removed from V and 2 bases from J, the gap between germline ends came to 15 bases. The CDR3 is 16 residues long. The CDR3, as DNA: TGTGCCAGCAGCTTTACGGGTCGGGACAACACAGATACGCAGTATTTT. This encodes CASSFTGRDNTDTQYF. Filled out from reference TRBV11-3 and TRBJ2-3, the complete variable domain reads EAGVVQSPRYKIIEKKQPVAFWCNPISGHNTLYWYLQNLGQGPELLIRYENEEAVDDSQLPKDRFSAERLKGVDSTLKIQPAELGDSAVYLCASSFTGRDNTDTQYFGPGTRLTVL.

The rearrangement uses TRBV12-3 or TRBV12-4 and TRBJ2-7; perhaps TRBD1 as D (7 bases). Trimming left V 6 bases short and J 5 bases short, with 17 bases between. The CDR3 spans 14 residues. As DNA, the CDR3 is TGTGCCAGCAGAACCCTAGGAGGGGGCGACGAGCAGTACTTC. Its translation: CASRTLGGGDEQYF.

This clonotype was seen only a few times. The J gene is TRBJ2-1, the V gene TRBV29-1; 13 bases align to TRBD2. Germline V gene data show CDR1 as SQVTM and CDR2 as ANQGSEA. The CDR3 is 13 residues long. The V segment lost 3 bases and the J segment 7 bases; nucleotides outside the gene matches: 0. CDR3 amino acids: CSVETSGRNEQFF. The CDR3 coding sequence is TGCAGCGTTGAGACTAGCGGGAGGAATGAGCAGTTCTTC.

The V call is TRBV7-9, the J call TRBJ1-1; 9 nucleotides line up with TRBD1. CDR1 is SEHNR and CDR2 is FQNEAQ in the germline V gene (reference sequence). The CDR3 spans 13 residues. After removal of 9 bases from V and 4 bases from J, the junction contained 6 bases not matched to a gene. This chain's CDR3 is CASGQGLGTEAFF. The CDR3 DNA is TGTGCCAGTGGACAGGGGCTCGGCACTGAAGCTTTCTTT.

This clonotype was found a few times. The J gene is TRBJ2-3, the V gene TRBV7-2; D not certain. Per the germline V gene, CDR1 is SGHTA and CDR2 is FQGNSA. V was cut by 6 bases and J by 5 bases, with 9 bases left in between. The CDR3 sequence is 12 residues long. The CDR3 region has the DNA TGTGCCAGCAGGCGACGGTTAGATACGCAGTATTTT. Amino acids: CASRRRLDTQYF.

CDR3 region: CAIFSGTGDDEQFF. The CDR3 region has the DNA TGTGCCATCTTCTCCGGGACAGGGGATGATGAGCAGTTCTTC. The chain recombines TRBV10-3 with TRBJ2-1; TRBD1 matches 10 bases. The CDR3 length is 14 residues. The V gene end was trimmed by 8 bases and the J gene end by 8 bases; junction bases not matched to a gene: 9. CDR1 and CDR2 (germline): ENHRY, SYGVKD.

The J gene is TRBJ1-2, the V gene TRBV7-2, with unresolved D. Per the germline V gene, CDR1 is SGHTA and CDR2 is FQGNSA. The CDR3 is made up of 13 amino acids. Between the trimmed V and J ends, which lost 1 base and 8 bases, there was a span of 11 bases. The CDR3: CASSLGGIDGYTF. The CDR3 DNA is TGTGCCAGCAGCTTAGGAGGAATCGACGGCTACACCTTC.

This clonotype was counted between two and nine times. The V call is TRBV9, the J call TRBJ2-6, with D perhaps being TRBD1 or TRBD2 (5 bases each). The CDR3 has 15 amino acids. Looked up from germline, CDR1 is SGDLS and CDR2 is YYNGEE. Trimming removed 4 bases at V and 4 bases at J, with 12 bases between. The CDR3 sequence: CASSTRGGGANVLTF. The CDR3 DNA reads TGTGCCAGCAGCACTAGGGGCGGAGGGGCCAACGTCCTGACTTTC. Full variable domain (rest looked up from reference TRBV9 and TRBJ2-6): DSGVTQTPKHLITATGQRVTLRCSPRSGDLSVYWYQQSLDQGLQFLIQYYNGEERAKGNILERFSAQQFPDLHSELNLSSLELGDSALYFCASSTRGGGANVLTFGAGSRLTVL.

This clonotype was observed at least ten times. The CDR3 DNA reads as TGCAGCGTGATAATCGATACGCAGTATTTT. Its protein product is CSVIIDTQYF. The chain has TRBV29-1 and TRBJ2-3; D uncertain. The V end was cut by 6 bases, the J end by 6 bases, with 7 bases between. The V gene's germline CDR1 is SQVTM and CDR2 ANQGSEA. The CDR3 is 10 amino acids.

The rearrangement joins TRBV5-1 to TRBJ2-1; TRBD2 agrees at 10 bases. This CDR3 has 15 residues. With V trimmed by 3 bases and J by 5 bases, 5 bases remained unmatched. Germline V CDR1 and CDR2: SGHRS, YFSETQ. CDR3 sequence (DNA): TGCGCCAGCAGCTCAAGCGGGAGGGTCAACAATGAGCAGTTCTTC. Its translation: CASSSSGRVNNEQFF.

This clonotype has only a few counts. The CDR3 DNA reads as TGCAGCGTCGCCTGGACTAGTGTAAGCGAGCAGTACTTC. This encodes CSVAWTSVSEQYF. The chain couples TRBV29-1 to TRBJ2-7; 7 bases map to TRBD2. The V gene's germline CDR1 is SQVTM and CDR2 ANQGSEA. This CDR3 has 13 residues. V lost 6 bases, J lost 6 bases, and 11 bases stayed unmatched.

The chain combines TRBV19 with TRBJ1-6, with D possibly TRBD1 on 5 matching bases. The ends were cut back, 5 bases at V and 8 bases at J, with 16 bases in the middle. CDR1 is LNHDA and CDR2 is SQIVND in the germline V gene (reference sequence). This CDR3 region has 15 residues. The CDR3 region has the DNA TGTGCCAGTAGTCCAGCCTCGGGGGAGCATTCACCCCTCCACTTT. Its protein product is CASSPASGEHSPLHF.

J is TRBJ1-1 and V is TRBV5-1; D gene unclear. In germline, CDR1 is SGHRS, CDR2 YFSETQ. The CDR3 is 15 residues long. V lost 0 bases and J 0 bases, leaving 9 bases between the germline ends. The CDR3 sequence: CASSLDPAVNTEAFF. CDR3 DNA: TGCGCCAGCAGCTTGGATCCGGCAGTGAACACTGAAGCTTTCTTT.

The chain joins TRBV5-6 to TRBJ1-2; no clear D gene. V dropped 2 bases and J dropped 8 bases, with 10 bases sitting between them. The CDR3 totals 12 residues. Germline CDR1 reads SGHDT; CDR2 reads YYEEEE. The CDR3 DNA sequence: TGTGCCAGCAGCTTAAGGGCCGGGGGCTACACCTTC. It translates to CASSLRAGGYTF.

Ten or more counts support this clonotype. The V gene is TRBV5-1, the J gene TRBJ2-1, with D maybe TRBD2 (5 bases). This CDR3 has 11 residues. The germline gives CDR1 SGHRS, CDR2 YFSETQ. V was cut by 3 bases and J by 12 bases, with 10 bases left in between. CDR3: CASSSDRGQFF. The CDR3 DNA sequence: TGCGCCAGCAGCTCAGACCGGGGGCAGTTCTTC.

The chain couples TRBV25-1 to TRBJ1-2; D is perhaps TRBD1 (6 bases). This CDR3 is built from 15 residues. Trimming pared 4 bases from V and 8 bases from J, leaving 20 bases between. The germline V gene encodes CDR1 MGHDK and CDR2 SYGVNS. The CDR3 loop is CASSVGQGPGAGYTF. The CDR3 coding sequence is TGTGCCAGCAGTGTAGGCCAGGGGCCAGGCGCCGGCTACACCTTC.

The rearrangement links TRBV6-5 to TRBJ1-1, with no clear D. The V gene's germline CDR1 is MNHEY and CDR2 SVGAGI. V was pared by 6 bases and J by 0 bases, with 14 bases between. CDR3 length: 15 amino acids. The CDR3 loop reads CASRYHNSVNTEAFF. The CDR3 nucleotides read TGTGCCAGCAGGTACCATAATTCAGTGAACACTGAAGCTTTCTTT.

The chain recombines TRBV4-3 with TRBJ2-5; 8 bases agree with TRBD2. CDR1 LGHNA and CDR2 YSLEER come from the germline V gene. The CDR3 covers 15 residues. Trimming took 2 bases from V and 7 from J; bases not matched to a gene: 9. This CDR3 reads CASSQRFTSGTTQYF. The CDR3 DNA is TGCGCCAGCAGCCAACGTTTTACTAGCGGTACGACCCAGTACTTC.

This clonotype occurred once. The CDR3 DNA follows: TGCGCCAGCCTCTCCGGACAGGGAACCTACGAGCAGTACTTC. Protein: CASLSGQGTYEQYF. The chain joins TRBV10-1 to TRBJ2-7, with 8 bases aligning to TRBD1. Germline lookup yields CDR1 WNHNN and CDR2 SYGVQD (reference sequence). V trimming: 8 bases; J trimming: 2 bases; junction bases outside the gene matches: 8. This CDR3 has 14 residues.

This clonotype occurred a few times. The rearrangement joins TRBV12-3 or TRBV12-4 to TRBJ1-6; D not resolved. Trimming left V 0 bases short and J 12 bases short, with 9 bases between. This CDR3 has 13 amino acids. The CDR3 DNA reads TGTGCCAGCAGTTTAGCGAACGGGCGACCCCTCCACTTT. Its protein is CASSLANGRPLHF.

A few counts support this clonotype. The genes are TRBV20-1 and TRBJ1-1; perhaps TRBD1 as D (5 bases). Germline V lookup: CDR1 DFQATT, CDR2 SNEGSKA (reference sequence). This CDR3 region has 13 residues. Trimming shortened V by 8 bases and J by 0 bases, and 13 bases separated the two germline ends. The CDR3 protein is CSLLKGMNTEAFF. For the CDR3, the DNA is TGCAGTTTACTAAAGGGGATGAACACTGAAGCTTTCTTT.

J is TRBJ2-7 and V is TRBV5-8; 10 bases agree with TRBD2. CDR1 SGHTS and CDR2 YDEGEE come from the germline V gene. The CDR3 extends over 15 amino acids. V shed 4 bases and J 1 base; nucleotides not matched to a gene: 5. The CDR3 protein is CASSPGLAESYEQYF. CDR3 nucleotide sequence: TGTGCCAGCAGCCCAGGACTAGCGGAATCCTACGAGCAGTACTTC.

This chain joins TRBV12-3 or TRBV12-4 and TRBJ2-2; D unresolved. The V end lost 2 bases, the J end lost 6 bases, and 4 bases lay between the germline ends. This CDR3 spans 12 amino acids. In nucleotides, the CDR3 is TGTGCCAGCAGTTTAACATCCGGGGAGCTGTTTTTT. This encodes CASSLTSGELFF.

The chain links TRBV19 to TRBJ1-2; D gene unclear. This CDR3 region has 14 residues. The germline gives CDR1 LNHDA, CDR2 SQIVND (reference sequence). Between the trimmed V and J ends, which lost 6 bases and 3 bases, there was a span of 14 bases. CDR3 sequence reads: CASRRIGMDYGYTF. CDR3 DNA sequence: TGTGCCAGTAGAAGGATAGGGATGGACTATGGCTACACCTTC.

Only a few counts were recorded for this clonotype. The chain is built from TRBV5-6 and TRBJ2-3; no definite D call. CDR1 is SGHDT, CDR2 YYEEEE, per germline. The CDR3 loop spans 14 amino acids. Between the trimmed V and J ends, which lost 4 bases and 2 bases, there was a span of 11 bases. The CDR3 DNA reads TGTGCCAGCAGCCCGGATGACGCCACAGATACGCAGTATTTT. Protein: CASSPDDATDTQYF.

The J gene is TRBJ2-5, the V gene TRBV9; D gene unclear. This CDR3 has 14 amino acids. Germline loops: CDR1 SGDLS, CDR2 YYNGEE. V shed 3 bases and J shed 6 bases, with 15 bases lying between them. The CDR3 bases are TGTGCCAGCAGCGCGACCGGACCTGAGCAGACCCAGTACTTC. Its protein is CASSATGPEQTQYF.